This TCR beta chain originates from a study of neurological immune-mediated disorders. This clonotype was seen many times. Its antigen is not identified. Overall study findings and caveats: Private repertoires in all groups were suggested by the finding that expanded clones across subjects shared no CDR3 amino acid sequences.

The CDR3 has 14 amino acids. Per the germline V gene, CDR1 is SGHVS and CDR2 is FQNEAQ. The V gene lost 5 bases and the J gene lost 1 base, with 12 bases spanning the gap. Unsorted libraries were prepared from 2 million PBMCs that had been stored at -80 C. TCRdb called the 5' RACE reads again in MiXCR, with one record for every CDR3 protein. The data contain roughly 71,000 distinct CDR3 sequences, 3% to 5% of them singletons. The chain is built from TRBV7-8 and TRBJ2-7; D remains unclear. The sequencing input was PBMCs. The sequence derives from a man aged 25-45 years with multiple sclerosis. CDR3 in DNA: TGTGCCAGCAGCCGAGTTGGGAAATCCTACGAGCAGTACTTC. As protein: CASSRVGKSYEQYF.